This passage covers 18 T cell receptor beta chains from one sample sequenced in a study of T cell responses to AZD1222 COVID-19 vaccine. This table comes from immunoSEQ multiplex PCR, and its TCRdb copy is limited to in-frame clones, with some not included. The profile shows 130,000 or so clones, about 89% of them singletons. The source was peripheral blood, collected on day 0 of AZD1222 vaccination. Every receptor here comes from an adult in good health.

Here the CDR3 DNA reads TGCGCCAGCAGCCCCCAGGCATCCTCTGGGGCCAACGTCCTGACTTTC. Translating it yields CASSPQASSGANVLTF. The V call is TRBV4-1, the J call TRBJ2-6; no firm D call. The ends were cut back, 4 bases at V and 0 bases at J, with 10 bases in the middle. The CDR3 runs 16 residues. CDR1 is MGHRA and CDR2 is YSYEKL in the germline V gene.

The chain couples TRBV9 to TRBJ1-3, with a tentative D call TRBD1 (5 bases). Germline V gives CDR1 SGDLS, CDR2 YYNGEE. Trimming removed 3 bases from V and 2 bases from J, with 9 bases in between. This CDR3 region has 14 residues. The CDR3 DNA reads TGTGCCAGCAGCGGCCAGGGAACTGGAAACACCATATATTTT. It yields the protein CASSGQGTGNTIYF.

V is TRBV5-4 and J is TRBJ2-7; D is unresolved. CDR3 length equals 12 residues. Per the germline V gene, CDR1 is SGHNT and CDR2 is YYREEE (reference sequence). Trimming stripped 0 bases from V and 6 bases from J, with 7 bases between. The CDR3 protein is CASSLVPSEQYF. The DNA for the CDR3 is TGTGCCAGCAGCTTGGTCCCCTCCGAGCAGTACTTC.

This sequence joins TRBV7-9 and TRBJ2-7; 12 nucleotides align to TRBD2. V lost 5 bases to trimming and J lost 8 bases; unmatched junction nucleotides: 10. CDR1 is SEHNR and CDR2 is FQNEAQ in the germline V gene (reference sequence). The CDR3 runs 15 residues. CDR3 nucleotides: TGTGCCAGCAGCGCCCCCTCTAGCGGGAGGGCCAAGCAGTACTTC. Protein product: CASSAPSSGRAKQYF.

This chain links TRBV6-5 with TRBJ2-2; D is perhaps TRBD2 (5 bases). V shed 6 bases and J shed 4 bases, with 15 bases lying between them. CDR1 MNHEY and CDR2 SVGAGI come from the germline V gene. The CDR3 is made up of 15 amino acids. The CDR3 DNA reads as TGTGCCAGCAGGTTTTCGGGGATACGCACCGGGGAGCTGTTTTTT. Translated: CASRFSGIRTGELFF.

The chain combines TRBV11-3 with TRBJ2-1; the D gene is possibly TRBD2 (5 bases). The germline gives CDR1 SGHNT, CDR2 YENEEA. With 4 bases removed from V and 10 bases from J, the gap between germline ends came to 20 bases. This CDR3 is built from 15 residues. CDR3 DNA sequence: TGTGCCAGCAGCTCTGGACTCCTAGGGCTTGGGGAGCAGTTCTTC. Translating gives CASSSGLLGLGEQFF. Full variable domain (rest looked up from reference TRBV11-3 and TRBJ2-1): EAGVVQSPRYKIIEKKQPVAFWCNPISGHNTLYWYLQNLGQGPELLIRYENEEAVDDSQLPKDRFSAERLKGVDSTLKIQPAELGDSAVYLCASSSGLLGLGEQFFGPGTRLTVL.

V gene TRBV10-3 combines with J gene TRBJ2-7; TRBD2 matches 7 bases. The germline gives CDR1 ENHRY, CDR2 SYGVKD. J gave up 7 bases and V 4 bases, and 7 bases lay outside the gene matches. This CDR3 region has 13 residues. CDR3 in amino acids: CAISASTSLEQYF. Here the CDR3 DNA reads TGTGCCATCAGTGCCTCGACTAGCTTGGAGCAGTACTTC.

The chain carries TRBV6-5 and TRBJ1-6; weak D call: TRBD1 (5 bases). CDR3 length: 15 amino acids. Germline CDR1 and CDR2: MNHEY and SVGAGI. The ends were cut back, 0 bases at V and 7 bases at J, with 10 bases in the middle. CDR3 in DNA: TGTGCCAGCAGTTACTCGAGGCAGGGCAATTCACCCCTCCACTTT. Translation: CASSYSRQGNSPLHF.

In its sample, this clone was seen once. This chain links TRBV7-9 with TRBJ1-4; D uncertain. CDR1 is SEHNR, CDR2 FQNEAQ, per germline (reference sequence). The CDR3 runs to 15 residues. Trimming removed 5 bases at V and 6 bases at J, with 16 bases between. The CDR3 region is CASSPSGLRDEKLFF. DNA for the CDR3: TGTGCCAGCAGCCCCTCCGGCCTGAGGGATGAAAAACTGTTTTTT.

V gene TRBV6-1 combines with J gene TRBJ1-2; D remains unclear. This CDR3 spans 11 amino acids. Per the germline V gene, CDR1 is MNHNS and CDR2 is SASEGT. V dropped 3 bases and J dropped 5 bases, with 4 bases sitting between them. DNA of the CDR3: TGTGCCAGCAGTGACCGTTATGGCTACACCTTC. This sequence encodes CASSDRYGYTF.

This clone was recorded once. The CDR3 DNA reads as TGTGCCAGTAGTATCTACCGGAGTTCGACCGGGGAGCTGTTTTTT. Translation: CASSIYRSSTGELFF. V is TRBV19 and J is TRBJ2-2; D remains unclear. This CDR3 spans 15 amino acids. Looked up from germline, CDR1 is LNHDA and CDR2 is SQIVND (reference sequence). The V and J ends lost 3 bases and 5 bases respectively, with 13 bases between them.

V usage is TRBV7-8 and J usage is TRBJ2-7; D call uncertain. The CDR3 is 16 amino acids. With 1 base removed from V and 0 bases from J, the gap between germline ends came to 13 bases. Germline CDR1 is SGHVS and CDR2 is FQNEAQ. CDR3 in DNA: TGTGCCAGCAGCTTAGAAAGGCGGAGAAGCTCCTACGAGCAGTACTTC. As protein: CASSLERRRSSYEQYF.

The rearrangement links TRBV2 to TRBJ2-1, with TRBD2 matching over 9 bases. V trimming: 4 bases; J trimming: 7 bases; junction bases outside the gene matches: 5. The CDR3 length is 14 residues. The germline V gene has CDR1 SNHLY and CDR2 FYNNEI. The CDR3 sequence is CASSVSGSINEQFF. The CDR3 bases are TGTGCCAGCAGTGTTAGCGGGAGTATAAATGAGCAGTTCTTC.

The V gene is TRBV29-1, the J gene TRBJ1-2, with 7 bases matching TRBD1. CDR3 length equals 19 residues. Germline CDR1 and CDR2: SQVTM and ANQGSEA. Trimming removed 5 bases from V and 0 bases from J; junction bases left unmatched: 21. In DNA form, the CDR3 reads TGCAGCGTTAATAACCCCCCTCTGCTAGGGGACAGTTCTAACTATGGCTACACCTTC. Protein product: CSVNNPPLLGDSSNYGYTF.

V gene TRBV12-5 combines with J gene TRBJ2-1; 8 nucleotides align to TRBD1. The J segment lost 11 bases and the V segment lost 7 bases, leaving 10 bases of the junction unmatched. Germline lookup yields CDR1 LGHNT and CDR2 FRNRAP. This CDR3 region has 13 residues. CDR3 DNA: TGTGCTAGTGTCTCATGGACAGGGCCGAAGCAGTTCTTC. Translation gives CASVSWTGPKQFF. Combining the CDR3 with reference TRBV12-5 and TRBJ2-1 gives the whole variable domain DARVTQTPRHKVTEMGQEVTMRCQPILGHNTVFWYRQTMMQGLELLAYFRNRAPLDDSGMPKDRFSAEMPDATLATLKIQPSEPRDSAVYFCASVSWTGPKQFFGPGTRLTVL.

The rearrangement joins TRBV19 to TRBJ2-1, with D possibly matching TRBD1 (6 bases). Looked up from germline, CDR1 is LNHDA and CDR2 is SQIVND (reference sequence). V lost 9 bases and J lost 4, with 7 bases in between. CDR3 length equals 11 residues. DNA for the CDR3: TGTGCCAGCCAGGGGTACAATGAGCAGTTCTTC. Translated, it gives CASQGYNEQFF.

The chain employs TRBV6-5 and TRBJ1-3; D perhaps matches TRBD1 (6 bases). The CDR3 loop spans 15 amino acids. With 7 bases removed from V and 4 bases from J, the gap between germline ends came to 17 bases. CDR1 and CDR2 (germline): MNHEY, SVGAGI. CDR3 residues: CASTLAGGGGNTIYF. The CDR3 DNA reads TGTGCCAGCACACTCGCTGGGGGGGGCGGAAACACCATATATTTT.

CDR3 in amino acids: CASSSSLGRFTDTQYF. The CDR3 DNA reads as TGTGCCAGCAGCTCGTCGCTCGGGCGTTTCACAGATACGCAGTATTTT. The chain combines TRBV4-2 with TRBJ2-3; D ambiguous. The CDR3 contains 16 residues. In germline, CDR1 is LGHNA, CDR2 YNFKEQ. V was trimmed by 5 bases and J by 2 bases, leaving 17 bases between them.